Shown below are 30 T cell receptor beta chains from a single sample sequenced in a study of blood T cell repertoires in COVID-19. Repertoires were generated with immunoSEQ multiplex PCR, while TCRdb's copy carries only in-frame clones and drops some. The sample includes some 40,000 clones, over 75% seen only once; the top ten take about 14%. Sequenced sample: peripheral blood. These receptors were taken from a human donor in a cohort sampled during active COVID-19.

This chain links TRBV7-9 with TRBJ1-2, with TRBD1 as a possible D gene (6 bases). CDR1 is SEHNR, CDR2 FQNEAQ, per germline (reference sequence). The CDR3 totals 15 residues. V lost 5 bases and J 4 bases, leaving 17 bases between the germline ends. The CDR3, as DNA: TGTGCCAGCAGCGTCGCAGAGGGACACGGCTATGGCTACACCTTC. Amino acids: CASSVAEGHGYGYTF. Combining the CDR3 with reference TRBV7-9 and TRBJ1-2 gives the whole variable domain DTGVSQNPRHKITKRGQNVTFRCDPISEHNRLYWYRQTLGQGPEFLTYFQNEAQLEKSRLLSDRFSAERPKGSFSTLEIQRTEQGDSAMYLCASSVAEGHGYGYTFGSGTRLTVV.

This sequence joins TRBV5-1 and TRBJ1-2; 9 bases are shared with TRBD1. Germline V CDR1 and CDR2: SGHRS, YFSETQ. The CDR3 runs to 15 residues. Germline trimming cut 1 base from V and 8 bases from J; bases unmatched to any gene: 9. Written as DNA, the CDR3 is TGCGCCAGCAGCTTGTCTCCGGGACAGGGAGGAGGCTACACCTTC. It yields the protein CASSLSPGQGGGYTF.

The rearrangement links TRBV19 to TRBJ2-7, with D tentatively TRBD2 (6 bases). Trimming took off 3 bases at V and 3 bases at J, with 12 bases between the two ends. Germline CDR1 and CDR2: LNHDA and SQIVND (reference sequence). The CDR3 is 14 residues long. The CDR3 is CASSMDRESYEQYF. The CDR3 DNA follows: TGTGCCAGTAGTATGGATCGGGAGAGCTACGAGCAGTACTTC.

The chain recombines TRBV27 with TRBJ2-7, with 7 bases that match TRBD1. The CDR3 loop spans 14 amino acids. Germline assignment: CDR1 MNHEY and CDR2 SMNVEV (reference sequence). The junction had 4 bases not matched to a gene; V was cut back by 3 bases and J by 2 bases. CDR3 residues: CASSFRTGPYEQYF. DNA for the CDR3: TGTGCCAGCAGTTTCCGGACAGGCCCCTACGAGCAGTACTTC.

The rearrangement uses TRBV5-6 and TRBJ2-7; the match to TRBD2 covers 9 bases. Trimming cost V 6 bases and J 2 bases; bases outside gene matches: 15. Germline values: CDR1 SGHDT, CDR2 YYEEEE. The CDR3 contains 17 residues. CDR3 DNA: TGTGCCAGCACCTCTTTTCGAACGGGACTAGCTACCTACGAGCAGTACTTC. Amino acid sequence: CASTSFRTGLATYEQYF.

The rearrangement joins TRBV10-2 to TRBJ2-1; 8 bases line up with TRBD1. V gave up 5 bases and J gave up 5 bases; unmatched junction bases: 8. The CDR3 runs to 15 residues. Germline CDR1 WSHSY, CDR2 SAAADI. For the CDR3, the DNA is TGCGCCAGCAGTCACAGGGGGAAGGTGGACAATGAGCAGTTCTTC. Its protein product is CASSHRGKVDNEQFF.

The CDR3 sequence is CAWSGRTGRGETQYF. CDR3 sequence (DNA): TGTGCCTGGAGTGGTAGGACAGGGAGGGGGGAGACCCAGTACTTC. The chain links TRBV30 to TRBJ2-5, with D perhaps TRBD1 (8 bases). V lost 1 base and J 5 bases, leaving 17 bases between the germline ends. Germline CDR1 is GTSNPN and CDR2 is SVGIG (reference sequence). CDR3 length: 15 amino acids.

The gene calls are TRBV27 and TRBJ1-6, with D hard to call. The germline V gene encodes CDR1 MNHEY and CDR2 SMNVEV (reference sequence). CDR3 length: 13 amino acids. V shed 10 bases and J shed 5 bases, with 12 bases lying between them. The CDR3 sequence is CATRGGNNSPLHF. The CDR3 nucleotides are TGTGCCACTCGGGGAGGGAATAATTCACCCCTCCACTTT.

This chain connects TRBV24-1 to TRBJ2-1; 12 positions agree with TRBD2. The junction had 18 bases not matched to a gene; V was cut back by 0 bases and J by 4 bases. Per the germline V gene, CDR1 is KGHDR and CDR2 is SFDVKD. The CDR3 covers 22 residues. CDR3 bases: TGTGCCACCAGTGATTTGCCAGGGAGAGGACTAGCGGGGCGGGAGTCTTACAATGAGCAGTTCTTC. Its protein is CATSDLPGRGLAGRESYNEQFF.

The chain has TRBV11-1 and TRBJ2-7, with 9 positions matching TRBD2. Losses at the gene ends were 4 bases for V and 3 bases for J; bases not matched to a gene: 10. The germline V gene encodes CDR1 SGHAT and CDR2 FQDESV (reference sequence). The CDR3 runs to 16 residues. In DNA, the CDR3 is TGTGCCAGCAGCTCGGGTAGCGGGAGAGCGCTCTACGAGCAGTACTTC. Its translation: CASSSGSGRALYEQYF. The variable domain in full, completed from reference TRBV11-1 and TRBJ2-7, reads EAEVAQSPRYKITEKSQAVAFWCDPISGHATLYWYRQILGQGPELLVQFQDESVVDDSQLPKDRFSAERLKGVDSTLKIQPAELGDSAMYLCASSSGSGRALYEQYFGPGTRLTVT.

The chain has TRBV7-2 and TRBJ1-4; 7 nucleotides line up with TRBD1. The CDR3 has 14 amino acids. From germline, CDR1 is SGHTA and CDR2 FQGNSA. V was clipped by 5 bases and J by 5 bases; unmatched bases: 5. DNA for the CDR3: TGTGCCAGCAGCCAGGGACAGATCAATGAAAAACTGTTTTTT. Amino acids: CASSQGQINEKLFF.

This clone was detected once. This sequence joins TRBV11-2 and TRBJ1-2; D not resolved. The germline gives CDR1 SGHAT, CDR2 FQNNGV. Trimming removed 5 bases at V and 6 bases at J, with 10 bases between. The length of the CDR3 is 12 residues. This CDR3 is CASSHIDNGYTF. The CDR3 nucleotides are TGTGCCAGCAGCCACATTGACAATGGCTACACCTTC.

This chain connects TRBV6-5 to TRBJ2-5, with TRBD2 as a possible D gene (6 bases). CDR1 and CDR2 from the germline V gene are MNHEY and SVGAGI. The CDR3 is made up of 14 amino acids. Trimming took off 2 bases at V and 5 bases at J, with 12 bases between the two ends. The CDR3 is CASSYGRRGETQYF. The DNA for the CDR3 is TGTGCCAGCAGTTACGGGCGCCGGGGGGAGACCCAGTACTTC.

The chain uses TRBV29-1 and TRBJ2-7; a possible D gene is TRBD2 (6 bases). The CDR3 loop spans 14 amino acids. Trimming left V 7 bases short and J 2 bases short, with 18 bases between. The germline V gene has CDR1 SQVTM and CDR2 ANQGSEA. For the CDR3, the DNA is TGCAGCGGAGCCTATCGGGAGTCCCCCTACGAGCAGTACTTC. It encodes CSGAYRESPYEQYF.

The chain employs TRBV29-1 and TRBJ1-1; D is ambiguous. From germline, CDR1 is SQVTM and CDR2 ANQGSEA. The CDR3 covers 13 residues. Trimming shortened V by 3 bases and J by 1 base, and 9 bases separated the two germline ends. In DNA, the CDR3 is TGCAGCGTTGATGGCGGTCAGAACACTGAAGCTTTCTTT. Its protein is CSVDGGQNTEAFF.

CDR3 nucleotides: TGTGCCAGCAGTTTGGCTCCCGATACGCAGTATTTT. This translates into CASSLAPDTQYF. The rearrangement uses TRBV12-3 or TRBV12-4 and TRBJ2-3; no definite D call. The CDR3 sequence is 12 residues long. The V and J ends lost 3 bases and 6 bases respectively, with 7 bases between them.

CDR3 bases: TGTGCCGTCAGACAGGGGGGAACCAAAAACATTCAGTACTTC. It yields the protein CAVRQGGTKNIQYF. The V call is TRBV7-9, the J call TRBJ2-4; 9 bases are shared with TRBD1. V gave up 11 bases and J gave up 2 bases; unmatched junction bases: 7. Germline V CDR1 and CDR2: SEHNR, FQNEAQ (reference sequence). CDR3 length: 14 residues. Drawing the rest from reference TRBV7-9 and TRBJ2-4, the complete variable domain is DTGVSQNPRHKITKRGQNVTFRCDPISEHNRLYWYRQTLGQGPEFLTYFQNEAQLEKSRLLSDRFSAERPKGSFSTLEIQRTEQGDSAMYLCAVRQGGTKNIQYFGAGTRLSVL.

The rearrangement joins TRBV19 to TRBJ2-6; no clear D. Germline CDR1 LNHDA, CDR2 SQIVND (reference sequence). This CDR3 is 17 amino acids long. Trimming left V 1 base short and J 0 bases short, with 10 bases between. CDR3 sequence reads: CASSIAPGRSGANVLTF. The CDR3 DNA reads TGTGCCAGTAGTATAGCCCCAGGCCGCTCTGGGGCCAACGTCCTGACTTTC.

The V gene is TRBV28, the J gene TRBJ1-3; 8 nucleotides line up with TRBD1. The CDR3 is 17 residues long. Germline V lookup: CDR1 MDHEN, CDR2 SYDVKM. J gave up 4 bases and V 5 bases, and 13 bases lay outside the gene matches. The CDR3 bases are TGTGCCAGCAGTCAATTTAGGGACAGGTTGACCGGAAACACCATATATTTT. It encodes CASSQFRDRLTGNTIYF.

This sequence joins TRBV10-3 and TRBJ1-2, with TRBD1 matching 7 bases. This CDR3 contains 15 residues. Germline-derived CDR1 and CDR2 are ENHRY and SYGVKD. The trim removed 4 bases at V and 8 bases at J, leaving 13 bases unmatched. As DNA, the CDR3 is TGTGCCATCAGTGGAACTGAGACAGGGACTGGGGGCTACACCTTC. This sequence encodes CAISGTETGTGGYTF.

This sequence joins TRBV19 and TRBJ2-4; maybe TRBD1 (5 bases). V lost 0 bases and J lost 16, with 16 bases in between. The CDR3 runs to 13 residues. Germline lookup yields CDR1 LNHDA and CDR2 SQIVND (reference sequence). CDR3 amino acids: CASSIDRAERSYF. CDR3 bases: TGTGCCAGTAGTATAGACAGGGCAGAGAGGTCTTACTTC.

V is TRBV5-6 and J is TRBJ1-2; D perhaps matches TRBD1 (5 bases). Germline CDR1 is SGHDT and CDR2 is YYEEEE. This CDR3 contains 15 residues. Between the trimmed V and J ends, which lost 2 bases and 5 bases, there was a span of 16 bases. In nucleotides, the CDR3 is TGTGCCAGCAGCTTCTTATTGCGGGGACCTTATGGCTACACCTTC. As protein: CASSFLLRGPYGYTF. The whole variable domain, remainder taken from reference TRBV5-6 and TRBJ1-2, is DAGVTQSPTHLIKTRGQQVTLRCSPKSGHDTVSWYQQALGQGPQFIFQYYEEEERQRGNFPDRFSGHQFPNYSSELNVNALLLGDSALYLCASSFLLRGPYGYTFGSGTRLTVV.

Of note for this clone: This specimen includes other DNA sequences encoding the same CDR3. The chain links TRBV5-1 to TRBJ2-3; possible D gene TRBD1, 6 bases. This CDR3 has 14 amino acids. The ends were cut back, 4 bases at V and 1 base at J, with 10 bases in the middle. CDR1 and CDR2 from the germline V gene are SGHRS and YFSETQ. The CDR3 coding sequence is TGCGCCAGCAGCCTCGGACAGCGCACAGATACGCAGTATTTT. Its protein is CASSLGQRTDTQYF.

V usage is TRBV7-9 and J usage is TRBJ2-6; the D is unclear. The CDR3 is made up of 10 amino acids. The germline gives CDR1 SEHNR, CDR2 FQNEAQ (reference sequence). The germline V and J ends were trimmed by 5 bases and 11 bases, with 4 bases remaining between them. The CDR3 DNA reads as TGTGCCAGCAGCCGGGACGTCCTGACTTTC. It specifies CASSRDVLTF.

The chain joins TRBV7-3 to TRBJ2-7; the D gene is possibly TRBD2 (6 bases). The germline V gene has CDR1 SGHTA and CDR2 FQGTGA. V lost 5 bases, J lost 3 bases, and 17 bases lay in between. CDR3 size: 15 residues. CDR3 coding DNA: TGTGCCAGCAGCCCATCTGGCGGGACGAACTACGAGCAGTACTTC. Amino acid sequence: CASSPSGGTNYEQYF. Looking up the rest from reference TRBV7-3 and TRBJ2-7 gives the full variable domain: GAGVSQTPSNKVTEKGKYVELRCDPISGHTALYWYRQSLGQGPEFLIYFQGTGAADDSGLPNDRFFAVRPEGSVSTLKIQRTERGDSAVYLCASSPSGGTNYEQYFGPGTRLTVT.

The CDR3 spells CASRPGLSSTDTQYF. The CDR3 bases are TGTGCCAGCAGACCGGGACTTTCAAGCACAGATACGCAGTATTTT. The chain combines TRBV5-5 with TRBJ2-3, with D possibly matching TRBD2 (6 bases). Germline V gene sequence: CDR1 SGHKS, CDR2 YYEKEE (reference sequence). V was cut by 5 bases and J by 0 bases, with 13 bases left in between. The CDR3 extends over 15 amino acids.

This sequence joins TRBV6-5 and TRBJ2-4, with 7 nucleotides matching TRBD1. The V gene's germline CDR1 is MNHEY and CDR2 SVGAGI. This CDR3 has 14 residues. J lost 10 bases, V lost 6 bases, and 12 bases had no gene match. This CDR3 is CASRFLQGKGIQYF. The CDR3, as DNA: TGTGCCAGCAGGTTCTTACAGGGGAAGGGGATTCAGTACTTC.

V gene TRBV11-3 combines with J gene TRBJ1-5; D not certain. CDR3 size: 15 residues. The V end was cut by 3 bases, the J end by 9 bases, with 18 bases between. From germline, CDR1 is SGHNT and CDR2 YENEEA. In DNA form, the CDR3 reads TGTGCCAGCAGCTTCGCGAGGGAGGACTTGGGGCCCCAGCATTTT. Protein product: CASSFAREDLGPQHF.

This clone was picked up one time. This chain joins TRBV30 and TRBJ1-1; 9 bases agree with TRBD1. J was trimmed by 7 bases and V by 3 bases; bases with no gene match: 12. The CDR3 is 15 residues long. From germline, CDR1 is GTSNPN and CDR2 SVGIG (reference sequence). The CDR3 bases are TGTGCCTGGAGAAGGACAGGGGTACTTACGGGTGAAGCTTTCTTT. This codes for CAWRRTGVLTGEAFF.

This clone was detected a few times. The chain is built from TRBV6-5 and TRBJ1-2; TRBD1 matches at 9 bases. Losses at the gene ends were 2 bases for V and 2 bases for J; bases not matched to a gene: 6. The germline CDR1 and CDR2 sequences are MNHEY and SVGAGI. CDR3 length: 16 amino acids. The CDR3 DNA follows: TGTGCCAGCAGTTACGGAGGGGGACAGGGAAACTATGGCTACACCTTC. Amino acids: CASSYGGGQGNYGYTF.